This TCR beta chain was sequenced for a study of cytomegalovirus exposure and HLA in healthy donors (dated by TCRdb to 2016 to 2017). As for the study more broadly: According to a later analysis, the roughly 130 validation repertoires were produced on the same platform as the 700 or so repertoires of the first cohort. To predict cytomegalovirus infection status, the study brought together high-throughput TCR immunosequencing, statistical association of individual TCRs with disease status, and machine learning. Besides the first cohort of 666 subjects, a separate validation cohort made up of 120 different subjects was used. The study was designed to test whether signatures of past pathogen exposure could be identified by cataloging public T cell receptors.

The research as a whole found: Most TCR sequences were observed very rarely across donors, whereas some public TCRs were present in many individuals. Of the cluster scores, approximately 95% were above 0 in a later analysis, which found that TCRs clustered in the first cohort also tended to co-occur in the approximately 120 validation repertoires. According to the authors, the approach could potentially be generalized to other disease states and immunological phenotypes. In both the original and validation cohorts, the classifier was reported to diagnose cytomegalovirus status with high specificity and sensitivity. In vitro tests confirmed that a few of the cytomegalovirus-associated TCR beta chains recognize cytomegalovirus antigens. The study listed 150 to 200 TCR beta chains as associated with cytomegalovirus. All 120 or so repertoires were used to score co-occurrence in the validation cohort in a later analysis, because that analysis had no HLA typing for the cohort.

This clone was recorded once. Its antigen is still unknown. Qualities for individual bases were not recorded, and no much larger clone is one base off. The donors were included in the validation cohort of roughly 120 subjects, a group kept apart from the roughly 690-subject first cohort. CDR1 SGHRS and CDR2 YFSETQ are derived from the germline V gene. Including the terminal cysteine and phenylalanine, the CDR3 comprises 20 residues. Of the read, only the CDR3 DNA is kept; its 60 bases are in frame from base 1. Clipping removes 5 bases from V and 0 bases from J, with 13 as the unmatched junction base count. Library generation was performed with the immunoSEQ multiplex PCR assay. In the paper's pipeline: To diagnose cytomegalovirus status from the catalog of TCR beta chain sequences, a statistical classification framework was built. TCRdb re-hosts the immuneACCESS table, in-frame sequences only. Its copies lack some clones; in the studies checked, an unresolved V gene accounts for under half of them, and the cause for the rest is not known. V and J calls and clone size are as listed in that table; D and trimming were resolved from the DNA. This sample holds approximately 120,000 clones; about 96% were observed only once. The ten most abundant clones make up approximately 1.5% of the sample.

The sequenced material came from PBMCs. The clonotype originates from a man younger than 35 in good health and CMV-seronegative. The rearranged segments are TRBV5-1 and TRBJ2-2; TRBD2 aligns with 13 central bases. The DNA is as follows: TGCGCCAGCAGTTATGCTCGACTAGCGGGAGGCCGCGCGAACACCGGGGAGCTGTTTTTT. Its coded protein is CASSYARLAGGRANTGELFF.